Listed below are T cell receptor beta chains from one sample, sequenced in a study of T cell responses to AZD1222 COVID-19 vaccine. Sequencing was performed with immunoSEQ multiplex PCR; in TCRdb, only in-frame clones are kept and a portion is missing. Among 80,000 to 90,000 clones listed, roughly 89% were seen once. The specimen comprised peripheral blood, sampled 28 days after the second AZD1222 dose. These receptors all stem from an adult who received the AZD1222 COVID-19 vaccine. The CDR3 runs from the conserved cysteine through the conserved F or W. D genes are given only for firm matches. Clone size is stated in some rows and not others, as once, few, many or a class when expanded.

.	TRBJ1-5	TRBV6-5	TRBD1	TGTGCCAGCACCGAGGGACAGGGTGTCGGGCAGCCCCAGCATTTT	CASTEGQGVGQPQHF
.	TRBJ1-2	TRBV23-1	.	TGCGCCAGCAGTCGACCTAAGGAGCATGGCTACACCTTC	CASSRPKEHGYTF
.	TRBJ1-6	TRBV3-1/TRBV3-2	TRBD1	TGTGCCAGCAGCCATCCGGGACAGGGGAATAATTCACCCCTCCACTTT	CASSHPGQGNNSPLHF
once	TRBJ1-2	TRBV5-6	.	TGTGCCAGCAGCACCACGCCCGGGGGTGAATCTCCCTATGGCTACACCTTC	CASSTTPGGESPYGYTF
once	TRBJ2-5	TRBV10-2	TRBD2	TGCGCCAGCGGAGCCGCGGCTAGCGGGGAAGAGACCCAGTACTTC	CASGAAASGEETQYF
.	TRBJ2-7	TRBV14	TRBD1	TGTGCCAGCAGCCAAGTCAGGGGGCATGAGCAGTACTTC	CASSQVRGHEQYF
.	TRBJ1-2	TRBV29-1	TRBD1	TGCAGCGTTGAACGACGGACAGGCAGTCGATATGGCTACACCTTC	CSVERRTGSRYGYTF
.	TRBJ2-2	TRBV19	TRBD2	TGTGCCAGTAGTGGGAGGACTAGCGGCACCGGGGAGCTGTTTTTT	CASSGRTSGTGELFF
.	TRBJ2-2	TRBV4-1	.	TGCGCCAGCAGCCAACGCGTACAGGGAGGCACCGGGGAGCTGTTTTTT	CASSQRVQGGTGELFF
once	TRBJ2-5	TRBV2	TRBD1	TGTGCCAGCGGGGACAGGGGCGACCAAGAGACCCAGTACTTC	CASGDRGDQETQYF
few	TRBJ1-2	TRBV23-1	.	TGCGCCAGCAGTCAATCGGAACAGCAATATGGCTACACCTTC	CASSQSEQQYGYTF
.	TRBJ2-3	TRBV5-1	.	TGCGCCAGCAGCTTGGATTTCTTTGATGCGCAGTATTTT	CASSLDFFDAQYF
once	TRBJ2-1	TRBV3-1/TRBV3-2	TRBD2	TGTGCCAGCAGCCAAGCCACTAGCGGACACAATGAGCAGTTCTTC	CASSQATSGHNEQFF
.	TRBJ1-4	TRBV19	.	TGTGCCAGTAGTATTTCTACAGGAACTAATGAAAAACTGTTTTTT	CASSISTGTNEKLFF
.	TRBJ1-2	TRBV5-4	.	TGTGCCAGCAGCCCGACCCTCAGGGGAGCTAACTATGGCTACACCTTC	CASSPTLRGANYGYTF